This T cell receptor (beta chain) came from a study of cytomegalovirus exposure and HLA in healthy donors. This clone was detected a few times. The antigen is not known. J was trimmed by 2 bases and V by 1 base; bases with no gene match: 4. The CDR3 contains 15 residues. Germline V CDR1 and CDR2: MNHEY, SMNVEV (reference sequence). With 60 Vbeta and 13 Jbeta primers, the PCR was carried out. Generated by immunoSEQ multiplex PCR, the TCRdb table keeps only in-frame clones and is missing some. The sample consists of some 71,000 clones, roughly 80% of them appearing once. Study-wide points: Sequencing probably produced one cluster of sequence variants that were highly shared. Despite most TCR sequences being rare, some public TCRs occurred in many donors. Specific recognition of CMV antigens was confirmed in vitro for three chains (all CMV-associated).

This receptor was taken from a young woman in good health and CMV-seropositive. This chain uses TRBV27 with TRBJ1-2; 7 positions match TRBD1. Sequencing was done on a sample of PBMCs. For the CDR3, the DNA is TGTGCCAGCAGTTTATACAGGGGAGAGAACTATGGCTACACCTTC. Translating it yields CASSLYRGENYGYTF.